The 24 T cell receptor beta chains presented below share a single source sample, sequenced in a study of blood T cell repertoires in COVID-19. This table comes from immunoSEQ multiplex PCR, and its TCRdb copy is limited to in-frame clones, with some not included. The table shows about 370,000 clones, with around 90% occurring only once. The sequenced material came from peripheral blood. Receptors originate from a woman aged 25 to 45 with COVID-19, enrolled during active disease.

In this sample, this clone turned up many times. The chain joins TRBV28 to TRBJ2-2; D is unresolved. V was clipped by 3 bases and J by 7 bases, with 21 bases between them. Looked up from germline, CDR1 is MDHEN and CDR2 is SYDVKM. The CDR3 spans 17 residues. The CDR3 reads CASSLRVPIKTIGELFF. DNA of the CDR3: TGTGCCAGCAGTTTGCGAGTCCCGATTAAGACAATCGGGGAGCTGTTTTTT. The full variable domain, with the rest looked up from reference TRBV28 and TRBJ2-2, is DVKVTQSSRYLVKRTGEKVFLECVQDMDHENMFWYRQDPGLGLRLIYFSYDVKMKEKGDIPEGYSVSREKKERFSLILESASTNQTSMYLCASSLRVPIKTIGELFFGEGSRLTVL.

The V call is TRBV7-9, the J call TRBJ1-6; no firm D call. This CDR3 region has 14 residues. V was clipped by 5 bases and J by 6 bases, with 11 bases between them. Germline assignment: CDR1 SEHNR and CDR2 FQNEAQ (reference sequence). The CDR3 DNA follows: TGTGCCAGCAGCCTAAGAGCGGGTAATTCACCCCTCCACTTT. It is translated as CASSLRAGNSPLHF.

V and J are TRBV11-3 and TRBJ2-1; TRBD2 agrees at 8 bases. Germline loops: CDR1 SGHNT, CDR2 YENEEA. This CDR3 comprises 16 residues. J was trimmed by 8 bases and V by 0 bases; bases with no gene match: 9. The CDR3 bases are TGTGCCAGCAGCTTAGATATCAGCGGGAGTAGCCATGAGCAGTTCTTC. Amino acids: CASSLDISGSSHEQFF. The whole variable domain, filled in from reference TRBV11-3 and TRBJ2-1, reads EAGVVQSPRYKIIEKKQPVAFWCNPISGHNTLYWYLQNLGQGPELLIRYENEEAVDDSQLPKDRFSAERLKGVDSTLKIQPAELGDSAVYLCASSLDISGSSHEQFFGPGTRLTVL.

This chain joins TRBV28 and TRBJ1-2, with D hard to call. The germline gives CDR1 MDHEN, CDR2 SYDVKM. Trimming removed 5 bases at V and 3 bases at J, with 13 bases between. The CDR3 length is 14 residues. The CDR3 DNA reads TGTGCCAGCAGTCATCCCGGGGTTGACTATGGCTACACCTTC. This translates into CASSHPGVDYGYTF.

CDR3 nucleotide sequence: TGCGCCAGCAGCCGCGGACAGGGGTCTGGAAACACCATATATTTT. Translation gives CASSRGQGSGNTIYF. The chain uses TRBV5-1 and TRBJ1-3, with TRBD1 matching over 9 bases. Germline assignment: CDR1 SGHRS and CDR2 YFSETQ. The V segment lost 4 bases and the J segment 1 base; nucleotides outside the gene matches: 3. CDR3 size: 15 residues.

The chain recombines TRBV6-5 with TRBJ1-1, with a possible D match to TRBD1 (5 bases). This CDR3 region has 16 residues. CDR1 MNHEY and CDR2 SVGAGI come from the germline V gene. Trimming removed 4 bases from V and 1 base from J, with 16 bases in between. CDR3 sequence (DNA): TGTGCCAGCAGTTGGTCCCGGGACGGGGGGAACACTGAAGCTTTCTTT. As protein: CASSWSRDGGNTEAFF.

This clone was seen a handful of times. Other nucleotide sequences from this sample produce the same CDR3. Written as DNA, the CDR3 is TGTGCCTGGAGTCGACAGGGCGACACTGAAGCTTTCTTT. It yields the protein CAWSRQGDTEAFF. The rearrangement joins TRBV30 to TRBJ1-1; 7 bases line up with TRBD1. This CDR3 contains 13 residues. Trimming took 2 bases from V and 3 from J; bases not matched to a gene: 3. Germline lookup yields CDR1 GTSNPN and CDR2 SVGIG (reference sequence).

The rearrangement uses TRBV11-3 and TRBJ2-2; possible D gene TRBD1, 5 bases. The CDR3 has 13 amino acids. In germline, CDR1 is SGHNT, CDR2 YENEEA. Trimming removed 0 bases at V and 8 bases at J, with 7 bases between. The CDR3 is CASSLDRTGELFF. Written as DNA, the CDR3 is TGTGCCAGCAGCTTAGATCGGACAGGGGAGCTGTTTTTT. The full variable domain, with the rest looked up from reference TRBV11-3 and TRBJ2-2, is EAGVVQSPRYKIIEKKQPVAFWCNPISGHNTLYWYLQNLGQGPELLIRYENEEAVDDSQLPKDRFSAERLKGVDSTLKIQPAELGDSAVYLCASSLDRTGELFFGEGSRLTVL.

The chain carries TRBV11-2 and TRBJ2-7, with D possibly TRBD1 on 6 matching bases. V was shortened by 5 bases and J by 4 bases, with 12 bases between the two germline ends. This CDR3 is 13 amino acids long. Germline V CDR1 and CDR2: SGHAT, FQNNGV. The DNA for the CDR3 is TGTGCCAGCAGCCGCCGGACAGCATACGAGCAGTACTTC. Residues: CASSRRTAYEQYF.

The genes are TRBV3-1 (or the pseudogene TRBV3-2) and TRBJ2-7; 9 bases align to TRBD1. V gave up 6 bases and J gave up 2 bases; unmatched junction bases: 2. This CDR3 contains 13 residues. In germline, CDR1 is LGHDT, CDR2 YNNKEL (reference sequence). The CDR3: CASRDRGPYEQYF. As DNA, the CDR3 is TGTGCCAGCAGGGACAGGGGCCCCTACGAGCAGTACTTC.

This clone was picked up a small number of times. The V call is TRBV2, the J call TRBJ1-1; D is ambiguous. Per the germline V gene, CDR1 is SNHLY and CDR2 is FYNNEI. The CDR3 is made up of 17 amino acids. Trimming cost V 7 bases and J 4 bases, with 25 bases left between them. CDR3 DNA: TGTGCCAGCATGACCGATAGGGCCTTCAATGCGGGCACTGAAGCTTTCTTT. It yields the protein CASMTDRAFNAGTEAFF.

CDR3 sequence: CASSQEYRGNTGANVLTF. CDR3 nucleotide sequence: TGCGCCAGCAGCCAAGAGTACAGGGGGAACACTGGGGCCAACGTCCTGACTTTC. This chain uses TRBV4-3 with TRBJ2-6; TRBD1 matches at 8 bases. The CDR3 consists of 18 residues. The germline gives CDR1 LGHNA, CDR2 YSLEER. V shed 0 bases, J shed 2 bases, and the junction held 6 bases outside the gene matches.

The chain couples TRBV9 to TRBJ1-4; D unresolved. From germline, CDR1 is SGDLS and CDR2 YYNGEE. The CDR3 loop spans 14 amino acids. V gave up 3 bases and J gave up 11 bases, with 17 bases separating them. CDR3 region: CASSALSGGGKLFF. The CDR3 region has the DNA TGTGCCAGCAGCGCCCTGTCGGGAGGTGGTAAACTGTTTTTT. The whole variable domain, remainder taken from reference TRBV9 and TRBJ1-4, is DSGVTQTPKHLITATGQRVTLRCSPRSGDLSVYWYQQSLDQGLQFLIQYYNGEERAKGNILERFSAQQFPDLHSELNLSSLELGDSALYFCASSALSGGGKLFFGSGTQLSVL.

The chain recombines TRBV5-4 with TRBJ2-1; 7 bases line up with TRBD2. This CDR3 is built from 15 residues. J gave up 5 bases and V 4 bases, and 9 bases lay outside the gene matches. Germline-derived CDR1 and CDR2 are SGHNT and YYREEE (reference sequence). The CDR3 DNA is TGTGCCAGCAGCCCCAGCGGGAATCGTCACAATGAGCAGTTCTTC. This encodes CASSPSGNRHNEQFF.

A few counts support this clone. The CDR3 coding sequence is TGTGCCAGCAGGTTCCAGGCCGGGGAGCTGTTTTTT. As protein: CASRFQAGELFF. The chain links TRBV7-2 to TRBJ2-2, with unresolved D. The CDR3 loop spans 12 amino acids. Germline V CDR1 and CDR2: SGHTA, FQGNSA. Trimming removed 6 bases at V and 6 bases at J, with 8 bases between.

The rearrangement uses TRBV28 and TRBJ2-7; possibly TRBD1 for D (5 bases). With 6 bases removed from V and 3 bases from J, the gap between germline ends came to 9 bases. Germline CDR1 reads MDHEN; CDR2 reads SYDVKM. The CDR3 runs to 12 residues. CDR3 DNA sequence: TGTGCCAGCAGCTACGACAGCTACGAGCAGTACTTC. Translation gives CASSYDSYEQYF.

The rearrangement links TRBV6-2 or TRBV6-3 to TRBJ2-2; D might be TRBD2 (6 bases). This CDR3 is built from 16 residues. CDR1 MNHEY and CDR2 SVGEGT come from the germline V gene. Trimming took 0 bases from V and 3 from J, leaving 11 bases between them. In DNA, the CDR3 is TGTGCCAGCAGTTACTCGGCGGGGACCTACACCGGGGAGCTGTTTTTT. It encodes CASSYSAGTYTGELFF.

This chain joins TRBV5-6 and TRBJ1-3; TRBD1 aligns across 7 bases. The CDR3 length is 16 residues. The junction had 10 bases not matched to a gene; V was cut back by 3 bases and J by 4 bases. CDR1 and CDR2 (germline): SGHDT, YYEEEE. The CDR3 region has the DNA TGTGCCAGCAGCTCGAGGGGGCCGGCTTTGGGAAACACCATATATTTT. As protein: CASSSRGPALGNTIYF.

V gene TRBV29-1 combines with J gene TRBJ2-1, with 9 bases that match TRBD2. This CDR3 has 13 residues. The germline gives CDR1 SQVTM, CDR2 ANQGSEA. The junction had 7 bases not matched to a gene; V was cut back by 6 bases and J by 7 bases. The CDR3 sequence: CSVGTAGGNEQFF. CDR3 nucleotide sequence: TGCAGCGTAGGGACGGCGGGAGGGAATGAGCAGTTCTTC.

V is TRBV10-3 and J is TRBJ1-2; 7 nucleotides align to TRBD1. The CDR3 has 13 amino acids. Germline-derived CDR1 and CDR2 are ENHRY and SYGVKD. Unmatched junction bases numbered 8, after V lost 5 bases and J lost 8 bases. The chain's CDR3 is CAISSGQDLGYTF. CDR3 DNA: TGTGCCATCAGTTCCGGACAGGACCTGGGCTACACCTTC.

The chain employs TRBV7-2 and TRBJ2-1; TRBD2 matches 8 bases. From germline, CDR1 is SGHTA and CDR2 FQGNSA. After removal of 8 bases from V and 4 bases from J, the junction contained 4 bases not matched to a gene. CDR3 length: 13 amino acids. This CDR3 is CASGSGSYNEQFF. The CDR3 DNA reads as TGTGCCAGCGGGAGCGGGAGTTACAATGAGCAGTTCTTC.

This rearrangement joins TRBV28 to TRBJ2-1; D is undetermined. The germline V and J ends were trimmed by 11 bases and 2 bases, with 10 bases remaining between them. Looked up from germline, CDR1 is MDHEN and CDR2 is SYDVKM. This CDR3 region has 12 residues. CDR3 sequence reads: CAGPTPYNEQFF. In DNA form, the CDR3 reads TGTGCCGGCCCGACTCCCTACAATGAGCAGTTCTTC.

The CDR3 nucleotides read TGTGCCAGTAGTCCTAGCGGGAGGGCCAACGAGCAGTACGTC. Encoded protein: CASSPSGRANEQYV. V usage is TRBV19 and J usage is TRBJ2-7; 12 nucleotides align to TRBD2. Germline-derived CDR1 and CDR2 are LNHDA and SQIVND (reference sequence). The CDR3 is 14 residues long. Trimming cost V 5 bases and J 5 bases; bases outside gene matches: 4.

The CDR3 nucleotides are TGTGCCTACCGGGAGGCCGGGGAGCTGTTTTTT. Amino acid sequence: CAYREAGELFF. The V and J genes are TRBV30 and TRBJ2-2, with 7 bases aligning to TRBD2. The V segment lost 7 bases and the J segment 6 bases; nucleotides outside the gene matches: 2. Germline V gene lookup returns CDR1 GTSNPN and CDR2 SVGIG (reference sequence). This CDR3 is 11 amino acids long.